Presented here are 15 T cell receptor beta chains from one specimen sequenced in a study of blood T cell repertoires in COVID-19. Repertoires were generated with immunoSEQ multiplex PCR, while TCRdb's copy carries only in-frame clones and drops some. The sample holds roughly 190,000 clones, 70% to 90% seen once. The sample comprised peripheral blood. These receptors came from a woman aged 70-85 years with active or convalescent COVID-19.

This chain links TRBV5-6 with TRBJ1-2, with D perhaps TRBD1 (6 bases). The CDR3 has 15 amino acids. Germline V gene sequence: CDR1 SGHDT, CDR2 YYEEEE. V dropped 4 bases and J dropped 5 bases, with 18 bases sitting between them. The CDR3 loop is CASSKYRVDLYGYTF. DNA of the CDR3: TGTGCCAGCAGCAAATACAGGGTCGACCTTTATGGCTACACCTTC. The full variable domain, completed using reference TRBV5-6 and TRBJ1-2, is DAGVTQSPTHLIKTRGQQVTLRCSPKSGHDTVSWYQQALGQGPQFIFQYYEEEERQRGNFPDRFSGHQFPNYSSELNVNALLLGDSALYLCASSKYRVDLYGYTFGSGTRLTVV.

The gene calls are TRBV3-1 (or the pseudogene TRBV3-2) and TRBJ2-7; a weak D match, TRBD2 (7 bases). The germline V gene has CDR1 LGHDT and CDR2 YNNKEL (reference sequence). The V end was cut by 1 base, the J end by 5 bases, with 21 bases between. The CDR3 is made up of 17 amino acids. The CDR3 reads CASSQGFGGLGSDEQYF. The CDR3, as DNA: TGTGCCAGCAGCCAAGGGTTCGGGGGGCTCGGGTCGGACGAGCAGTACTTC.

The gene calls are TRBV7-2 and TRBJ2-5; 11 bases map to TRBD1. CDR1 and CDR2 from the germline V gene are SGHTA and FQGNSA. The CDR3 totals 15 residues. Trimming at V came to 1 base and at J to 4 bases, leaving 2 bases not matched to a gene. The CDR3 DNA sequence: TGTGCCAGCAGCTTAGGGGGACAGGGGGGAGAGACCCAGTACTTC. Amino acids: CASSLGGQGGETQYF. The variable domain in full, with the rest retrieved from reference TRBV7-2 and TRBJ2-5, is GAGVSQSPSNKVTEKGKDVELRCDPISGHTALYWYRQSLGQGLEFLIYFQGNSAPDKSGLPSDRFSAERTGGSVSTLTIQRTQQEDSAVYLCASSLGGQGGETQYFGPGTRLLVL.

There are a few counts of this clone. As DNA, the CDR3 is TGTGCCAGCAGTTACGACAGGTCCAATTCACCCCTCCACTTT. It yields the protein CASSYDRSNSPLHF. This sequence joins TRBV6-6 and TRBJ1-6; tentatively, D is TRBD1 (6 bases). Germline CDR1 MNHNY, CDR2 SVGAGI (reference sequence). CDR3 length: 14 amino acids. V was shortened by 2 bases and J by 7 bases, with 9 bases between the two germline ends.

This chain connects TRBV19 to TRBJ1-6; D not resolved. The germline V gene has CDR1 LNHDA and CDR2 SQIVND (reference sequence). The length of the CDR3 is 16 residues. The V gene lost 5 bases and the J gene lost 0 bases, with 11 bases spanning the gap. DNA of the CDR3: TGTGCCAGTAGTGTGAGTTCGAGCTCCTATAATTCACCCCTCCACTTT. It is translated as CASSVSSSSYNSPLHF. Combining the CDR3 with reference TRBV19 and TRBJ1-6 gives the whole variable domain DGGITQSPKYLFRKEGQNVTLSCEQNLNHDAMYWYRQDPGQGLRLIYYSQIVNDFQKGDIAEGYSVSREKKESFPLTVTSAQKNPTAFYLCASSVSSSSYNSPLHFGNGTRLTVT.

This sequence joins TRBV28 and TRBJ1-1; tentative D call: TRBD1 (5 bases). The CDR3 sequence is 13 residues long. Germline values: CDR1 MDHEN, CDR2 SYDVKM. V was pared by 3 bases and J by 8 bases, with 13 bases between. CDR3 loop: CASSLGGPPEAFF. The CDR3, as DNA: TGTGCCAGCAGTTTGGGGGGACCCCCAGAAGCTTTCTTT.

The rearrangement uses TRBV4-1 and TRBJ2-3; 9 bases are shared with TRBD1. Germline trimming cut 1 base from V and 9 bases from J; bases unmatched to any gene: 11. Germline V CDR1 and CDR2: MGHRA, YSYEKL. The CDR3 sequence is 16 residues long. Here the CDR3 DNA reads TGCGCCAGCAGCCAAGCTGGACAGGGGAGGGGCAGGACGCAGTATTTT. This sequence encodes CASSQAGQGRGRTQYF.

The gene calls are TRBV2 and TRBJ2-5, with 8 bases fitting TRBD1. CDR1 and CDR2 (germline): SNHLY, FYNNEI. CDR3 length: 14 amino acids. V dropped 7 bases and J dropped 4; count of bases not matched to a gene: 8. The CDR3 sequence: CASTIQGGVETQYF. The CDR3 DNA is TGTGCCAGCACAATACAGGGGGGAGTAGAGACCCAGTACTTC.

V usage is TRBV5-1 and J usage is TRBJ2-5, with D perhaps TRBD1 (6 bases). The CDR3 has 15 residues. The V end was cut by 7 bases, the J end by 2 bases, with 18 bases between. Germline V gene lookup returns CDR1 SGHRS and CDR2 YFSETQ. As DNA, the CDR3 is TGCGCCAGCGGATGGGACCGGGACACACAAGAGACCCAGTACTTC. It translates to CASGWDRDTQETQYF. The full variable domain, rest sourced from reference TRBV5-1 and TRBJ2-5, is KAGVTQTPRYLIKTRGQQVTLSCSPISGHRSVSWYQQTPGQGLQFLFEYFSETQRNKGNFPGRFSGRQFSNSRSEMNVSTLELGDSALYLCASGWDRDTQETQYFGPGTRLLVL.

This clone was observed once. V usage is TRBV5-1 and J usage is TRBJ1-1, with 10 nucleotides matching TRBD1. CDR1 and CDR2 from the germline V gene are SGHRS and YFSETQ. This CDR3 comprises 15 residues. With 4 bases clipped from V and 1 base from J, the junction kept 4 bases outside the gene matches. For the CDR3, the DNA is TGCGCCAGCAGCCGTGACAGGGGGCGGAACACTGAAGCTTTCTTT. Translating it yields CASSRDRGRNTEAFF.

The CDR3 protein is CASSEARGSDNIAKNIQYF. DNA for the CDR3: TGTGCCAGCAGTGAAGCGCGGGGGAGTGACAATATAGCCAAAAACATTCAGTACTTC. The genes are TRBV2 and TRBJ2-4; 7 bases fit TRBD2. Germline trimming cut 0 bases from V and 0 bases from J; bases unmatched to any gene: 11. The CDR3 is 19 amino acids. Germline CDR1 SNHLY, CDR2 FYNNEI.

The chain has TRBV12-5 and TRBJ1-2; D remains ambiguous. V dropped 3 bases and J dropped 5 bases, with 7 bases sitting between them. CDR3 size: 12 residues. Germline V CDR1 and CDR2: LGHNT, FRNRAP. The DNA for the CDR3 is TGTGCTAGTGGTTTCCCAGGATATGGCTACACCTTC. Protein: CASGFPGYGYTF.

The V gene is TRBV28, the J gene TRBJ2-1; the match to TRBD2 covers 12 bases. Germline V gene lookup returns CDR1 MDHEN and CDR2 SYDVKM. The CDR3 has 15 amino acids. V gave up 7 bases and J gave up 7 bases; unmatched junction bases: 8. The CDR3 spells CASNPGLAGGNEQFF. The CDR3 region has the DNA TGTGCCAGCAACCCGGGGCTAGCGGGAGGGAATGAGCAGTTCTTC.

CDR3 DNA: TGTGCCAGTAGTATGATCGGACCCGGGGGAGAGACCCAGTACTTC. Residues: CASSMIGPGGETQYF. This chain connects TRBV19 to TRBJ2-5; possible D gene TRBD2, 6 bases. Trimming cost V 3 bases and J 4 bases, with 15 bases left between them. There are 15 residues in the CDR3. Germline CDR1 reads LNHDA; CDR2 reads SQIVND (reference sequence).

This clone was detected only once. V and J are TRBV6-6 and TRBJ2-7; tentatively, D is TRBD1 (6 bases). Trimming shortened V by 10 bases and J by 1 base, and 14 bases separated the two germline ends. The CDR3 sequence is 13 residues long. Germline V lookup: CDR1 MNHNY, CDR2 SVGAGI (reference sequence). CDR3 DNA: TGTGCCATCTCGCCCAGGGGTTCCTACGAGCAGTACTTC. It specifies CAISPRGSYEQYF.